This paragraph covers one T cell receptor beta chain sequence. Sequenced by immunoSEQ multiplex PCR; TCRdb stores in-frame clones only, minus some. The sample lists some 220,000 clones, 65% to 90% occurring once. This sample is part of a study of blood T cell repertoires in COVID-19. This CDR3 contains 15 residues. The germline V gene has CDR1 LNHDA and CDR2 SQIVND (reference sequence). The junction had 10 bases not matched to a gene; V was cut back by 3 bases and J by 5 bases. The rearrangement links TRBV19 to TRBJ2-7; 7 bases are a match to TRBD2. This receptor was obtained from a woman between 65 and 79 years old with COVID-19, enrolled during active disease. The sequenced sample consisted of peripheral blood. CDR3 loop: CASSIIPGGSHEQYF. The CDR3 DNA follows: TGTGCCAGTAGTATTATTCCCGGGGGGTCCCACGAGCAGTACTTC.